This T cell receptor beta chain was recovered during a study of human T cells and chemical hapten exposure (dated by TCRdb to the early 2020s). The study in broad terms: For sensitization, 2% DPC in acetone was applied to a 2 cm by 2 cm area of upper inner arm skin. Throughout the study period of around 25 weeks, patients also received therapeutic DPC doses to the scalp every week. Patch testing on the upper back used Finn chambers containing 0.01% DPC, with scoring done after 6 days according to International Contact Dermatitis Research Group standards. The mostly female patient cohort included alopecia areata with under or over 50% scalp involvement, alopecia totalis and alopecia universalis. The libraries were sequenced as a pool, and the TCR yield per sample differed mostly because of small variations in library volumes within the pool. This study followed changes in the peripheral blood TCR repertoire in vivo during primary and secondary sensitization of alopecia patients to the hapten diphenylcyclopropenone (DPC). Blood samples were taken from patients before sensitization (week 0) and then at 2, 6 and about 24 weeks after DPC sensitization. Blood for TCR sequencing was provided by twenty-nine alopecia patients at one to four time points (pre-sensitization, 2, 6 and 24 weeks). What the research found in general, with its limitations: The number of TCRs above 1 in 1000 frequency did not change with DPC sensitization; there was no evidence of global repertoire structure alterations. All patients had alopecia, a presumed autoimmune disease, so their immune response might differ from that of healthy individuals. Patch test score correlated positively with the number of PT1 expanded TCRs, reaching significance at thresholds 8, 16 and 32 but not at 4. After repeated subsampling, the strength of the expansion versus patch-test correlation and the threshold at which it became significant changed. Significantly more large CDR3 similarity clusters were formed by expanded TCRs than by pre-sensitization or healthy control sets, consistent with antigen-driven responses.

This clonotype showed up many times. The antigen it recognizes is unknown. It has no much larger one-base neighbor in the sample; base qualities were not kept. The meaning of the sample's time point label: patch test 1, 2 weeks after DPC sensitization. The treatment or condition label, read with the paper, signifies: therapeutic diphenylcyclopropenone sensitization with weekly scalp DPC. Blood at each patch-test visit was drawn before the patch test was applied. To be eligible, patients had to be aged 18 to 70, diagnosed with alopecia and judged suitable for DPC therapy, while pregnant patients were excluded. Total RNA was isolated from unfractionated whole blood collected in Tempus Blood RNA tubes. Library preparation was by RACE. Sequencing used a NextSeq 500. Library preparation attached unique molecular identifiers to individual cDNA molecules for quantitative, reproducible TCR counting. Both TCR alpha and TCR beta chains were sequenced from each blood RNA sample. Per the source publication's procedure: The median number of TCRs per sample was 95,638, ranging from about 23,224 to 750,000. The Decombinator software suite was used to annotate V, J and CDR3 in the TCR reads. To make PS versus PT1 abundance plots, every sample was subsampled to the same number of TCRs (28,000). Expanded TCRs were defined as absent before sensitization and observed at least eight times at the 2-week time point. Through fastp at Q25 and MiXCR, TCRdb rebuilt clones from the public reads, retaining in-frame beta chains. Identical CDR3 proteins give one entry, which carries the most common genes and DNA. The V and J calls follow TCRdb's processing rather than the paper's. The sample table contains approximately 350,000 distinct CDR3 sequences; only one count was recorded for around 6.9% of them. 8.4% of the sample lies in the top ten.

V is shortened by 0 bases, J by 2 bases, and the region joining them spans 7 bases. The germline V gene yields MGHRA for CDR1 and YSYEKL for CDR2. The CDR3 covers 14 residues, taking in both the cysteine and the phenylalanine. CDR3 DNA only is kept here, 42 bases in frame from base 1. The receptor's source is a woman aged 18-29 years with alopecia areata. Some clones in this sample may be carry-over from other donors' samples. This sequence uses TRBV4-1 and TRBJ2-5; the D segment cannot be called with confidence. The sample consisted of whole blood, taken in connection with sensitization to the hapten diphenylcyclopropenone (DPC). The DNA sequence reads TGCGCCAGCAGCCAAGACATCGCTCAAGAGACCCAGTACTTC. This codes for CASSQDIAQETQYF.